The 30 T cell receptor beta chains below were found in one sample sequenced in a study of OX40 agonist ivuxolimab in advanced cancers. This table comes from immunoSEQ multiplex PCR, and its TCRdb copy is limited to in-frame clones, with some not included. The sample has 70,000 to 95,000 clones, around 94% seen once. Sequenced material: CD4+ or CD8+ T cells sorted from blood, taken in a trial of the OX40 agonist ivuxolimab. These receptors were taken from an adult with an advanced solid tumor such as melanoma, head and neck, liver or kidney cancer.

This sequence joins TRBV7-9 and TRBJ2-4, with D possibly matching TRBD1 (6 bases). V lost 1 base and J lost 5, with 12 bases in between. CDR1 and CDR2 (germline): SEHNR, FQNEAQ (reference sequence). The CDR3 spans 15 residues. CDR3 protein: CASSLDGTGQNIQYF. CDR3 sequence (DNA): TGTGCCAGCAGCTTAGACGGAACAGGGCAAAACATTCAGTACTTC.

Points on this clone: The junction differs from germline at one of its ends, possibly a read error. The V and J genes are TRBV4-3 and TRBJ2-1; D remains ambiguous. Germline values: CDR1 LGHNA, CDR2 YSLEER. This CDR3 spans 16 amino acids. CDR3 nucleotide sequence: TGCGCCAGCAGTCAAGAGACTCGCGGAGTCTACAATGAGCAGTTCTTC. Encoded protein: CASSQETRGVYNEQFF.

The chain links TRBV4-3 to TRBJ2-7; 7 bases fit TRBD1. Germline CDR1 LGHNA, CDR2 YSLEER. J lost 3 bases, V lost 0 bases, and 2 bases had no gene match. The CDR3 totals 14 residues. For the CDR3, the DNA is TGCGCCAGCAGCCAAGAAGACAGGGACTACGAGCAGTACTTC. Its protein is CASSQEDRDYEQYF.

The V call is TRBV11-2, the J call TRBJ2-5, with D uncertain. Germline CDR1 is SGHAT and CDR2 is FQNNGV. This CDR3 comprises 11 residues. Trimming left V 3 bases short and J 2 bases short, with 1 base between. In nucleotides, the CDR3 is TGTGCCAGCAGCTTTCAAGAGACCCAGTACTTC. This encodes CASSFQETQYF.

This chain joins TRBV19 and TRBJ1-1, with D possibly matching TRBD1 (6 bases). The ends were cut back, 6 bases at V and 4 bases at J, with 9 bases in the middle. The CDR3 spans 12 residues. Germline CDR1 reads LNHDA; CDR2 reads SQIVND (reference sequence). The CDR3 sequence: CASRQGLTEAFF. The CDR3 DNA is TGTGCCAGTAGACAGGGTCTCACTGAAGCTTTCTTT.

Here the CDR3 DNA reads TGTGCCAGCAGCCTGGGACAGGGGGCGCGCGGCTACACCTTC. It yields the protein CASSLGQGARGYTF. This rearrangement joins TRBV27 to TRBJ1-2, with 12 bases aligning to TRBD1. Germline V gene data show CDR1 as MNHEY and CDR2 as SMNVEV (reference sequence). V lost 6 bases and J lost 8; bases outside the gene matches: 7. CDR3 size: 14 residues.

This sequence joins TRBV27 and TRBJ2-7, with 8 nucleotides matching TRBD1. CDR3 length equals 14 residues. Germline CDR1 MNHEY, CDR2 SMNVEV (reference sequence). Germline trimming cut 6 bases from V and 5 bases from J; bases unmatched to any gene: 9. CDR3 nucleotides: TGTGCCAGCAGCTTGGACAGGGATCAGAACGAGCAGTACTTC. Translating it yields CASSLDRDQNEQYF.

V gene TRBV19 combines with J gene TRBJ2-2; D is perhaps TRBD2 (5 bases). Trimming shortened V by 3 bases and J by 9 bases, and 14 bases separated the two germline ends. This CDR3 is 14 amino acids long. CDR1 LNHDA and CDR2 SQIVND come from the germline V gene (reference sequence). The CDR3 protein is CASSIPSGNRELFF. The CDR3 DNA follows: TGTGCCAGTAGTATCCCCTCCGGGAACAGGGAGCTGTTTTTT.

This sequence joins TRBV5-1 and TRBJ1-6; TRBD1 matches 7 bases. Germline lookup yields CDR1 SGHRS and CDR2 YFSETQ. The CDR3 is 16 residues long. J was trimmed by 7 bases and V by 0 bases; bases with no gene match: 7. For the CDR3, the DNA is TGCGCCAGCAGCTTGGGGACAGGACTACGGAATTCACCCCTCCACTTT. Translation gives CASSLGTGLRNSPLHF.

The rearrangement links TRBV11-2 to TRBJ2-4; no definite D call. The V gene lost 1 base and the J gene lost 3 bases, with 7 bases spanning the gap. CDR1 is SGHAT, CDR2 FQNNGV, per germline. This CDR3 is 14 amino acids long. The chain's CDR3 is CASSLVGSKNIQYF. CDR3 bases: TGTGCCAGCAGCTTAGTGGGTAGCAAAAACATTCAGTACTTC.

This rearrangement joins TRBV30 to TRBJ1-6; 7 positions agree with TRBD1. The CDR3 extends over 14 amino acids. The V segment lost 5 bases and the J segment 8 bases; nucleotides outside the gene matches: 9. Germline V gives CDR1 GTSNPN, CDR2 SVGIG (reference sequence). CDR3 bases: TGTGCCTGGGAACTCGCAGGGGGTGATTCACCCCTCCACTTT. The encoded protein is CAWELAGGDSPLHF.

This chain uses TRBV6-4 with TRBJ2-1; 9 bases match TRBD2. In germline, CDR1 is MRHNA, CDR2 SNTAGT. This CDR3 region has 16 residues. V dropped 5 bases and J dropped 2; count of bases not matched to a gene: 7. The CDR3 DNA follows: TGTGCCAGCAGTCCACGTTTAGCGGGAGCCTACAATGAGCAGTTCTTC. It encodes CASSPRLAGAYNEQFF.

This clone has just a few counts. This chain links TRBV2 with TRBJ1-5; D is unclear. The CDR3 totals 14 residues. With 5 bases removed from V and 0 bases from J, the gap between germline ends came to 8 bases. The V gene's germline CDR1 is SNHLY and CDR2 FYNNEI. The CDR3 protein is CASSPGYSNQPQHF. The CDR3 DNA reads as TGTGCCAGCAGTCCAGGTTATAGCAATCAGCCCCAGCATTTT.

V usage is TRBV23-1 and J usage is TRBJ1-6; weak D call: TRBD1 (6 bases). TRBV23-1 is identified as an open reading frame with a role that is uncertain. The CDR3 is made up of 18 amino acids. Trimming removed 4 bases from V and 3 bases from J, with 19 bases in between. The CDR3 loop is CASSPGGYPDLYNSPLHF. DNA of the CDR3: TGCGCCAGCAGTCCGGGGGGCTATCCGGATCTCTATAATTCACCCCTCCACTTT.

As DNA, the CDR3 is TGTGCCAGCAGTACCTTGACAGGGGGGGACGAGCAGTACTTC. As protein: CASSTLTGGDEQYF. This chain links TRBV13 with TRBJ2-7, with TRBD1 identical over 9 bases. Germline V gives CDR1 PRHDT, CDR2 FYEKMQ (reference sequence). The CDR3 spans 14 residues. The trim removed 6 bases at V and 5 bases at J, leaving 8 bases unmatched.

CDR3 bases: TGCGCCAGCAGACCCTGGAGAGCGGGTGGAGACAATGAGCAGTTCTTC. Amino acids: CASRPWRAGGDNEQFF. This sequence joins TRBV4-3 and TRBJ2-1; D possibly corresponds to TRBD2 (6 bases). The CDR3 has 16 residues. V lost 6 bases and J 5 bases, leaving 20 bases between the germline ends. Germline assignment: CDR1 LGHNA and CDR2 YSLEER.

As DNA, the CDR3 is TGTGCCAGTAGTATAGGCGTGGGACTAGCGGGGAGCTCCTACGAGCAGTACTTC. This sequence encodes CASSIGVGLAGSSYEQYF. V gene TRBV19 combines with J gene TRBJ2-7; 13 positions agree with TRBD2. The CDR3 covers 18 residues. V shed 1 base and J 0 bases; nucleotides not matched to a gene: 6. Looked up from germline, CDR1 is LNHDA and CDR2 is SQIVND (reference sequence).

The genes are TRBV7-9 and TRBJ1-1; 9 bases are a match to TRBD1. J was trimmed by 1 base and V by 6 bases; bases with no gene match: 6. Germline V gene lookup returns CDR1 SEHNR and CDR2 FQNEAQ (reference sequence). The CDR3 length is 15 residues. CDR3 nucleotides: TGTGCCAGCAGGGAACAGGGACAGGGGAACACTGAAGCTTTCTTT. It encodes CASREQGQGNTEAFF.

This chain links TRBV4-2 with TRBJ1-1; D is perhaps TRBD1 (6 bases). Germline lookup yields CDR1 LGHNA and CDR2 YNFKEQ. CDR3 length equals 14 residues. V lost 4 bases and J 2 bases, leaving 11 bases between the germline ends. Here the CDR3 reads CASSLDRTNTEAFF. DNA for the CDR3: TGTGCCAGCAGCCTGGACAGAACCAACACTGAAGCTTTCTTT.

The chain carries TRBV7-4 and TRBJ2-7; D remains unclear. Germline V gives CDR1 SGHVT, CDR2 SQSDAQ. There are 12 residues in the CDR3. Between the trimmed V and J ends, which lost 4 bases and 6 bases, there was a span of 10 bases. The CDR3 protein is CASSSLAREQYF. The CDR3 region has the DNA TGTGCCAGCAGCTCCCTGGCCCGCGAGCAGTACTTC.

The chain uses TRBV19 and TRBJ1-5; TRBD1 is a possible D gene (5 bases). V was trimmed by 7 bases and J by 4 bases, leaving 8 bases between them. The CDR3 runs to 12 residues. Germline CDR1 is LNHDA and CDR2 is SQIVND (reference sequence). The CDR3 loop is CASKGRNQPQHF. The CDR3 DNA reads TGTGCCAGTAAGGGGAGGAATCAGCCCCAGCATTTT.

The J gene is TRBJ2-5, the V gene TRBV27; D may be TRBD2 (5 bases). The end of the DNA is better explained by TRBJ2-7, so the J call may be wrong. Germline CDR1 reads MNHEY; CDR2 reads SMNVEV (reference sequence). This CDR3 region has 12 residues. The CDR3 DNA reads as TGTGCCAGCAGAGGATCGGGGATCGAGCAGTACTTC. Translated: CASRGSGIEQYF.

CDR3 loop: CASSVTGYNEKLFF. The CDR3 DNA is TGTGCCAGCAGTGTGACAGGGTATAATGAAAAACTGTTTTTT. The genes are TRBV28 and TRBJ1-4; 7 bases are a match to TRBD1. Trimming cost V 5 bases and J 4 bases; bases outside gene matches: 4. The germline gives CDR1 MDHEN, CDR2 SYDVKM. This CDR3 has 14 residues.

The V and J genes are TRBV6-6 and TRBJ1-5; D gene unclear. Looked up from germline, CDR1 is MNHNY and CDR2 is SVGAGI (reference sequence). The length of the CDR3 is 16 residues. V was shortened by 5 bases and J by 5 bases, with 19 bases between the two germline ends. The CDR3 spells CASSPMAVLEYQPQHF. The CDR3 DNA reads TGTGCCAGCAGTCCAATGGCCGTTTTGGAATATCAGCCCCAGCATTTT.

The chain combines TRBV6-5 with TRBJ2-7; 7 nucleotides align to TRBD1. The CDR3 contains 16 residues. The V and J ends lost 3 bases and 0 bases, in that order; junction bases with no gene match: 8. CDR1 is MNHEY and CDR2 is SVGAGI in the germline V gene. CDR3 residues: CASSYSTTGVSYEQYF. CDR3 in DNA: TGTGCCAGCAGTTATTCAACCACAGGGGTCTCCTACGAGCAGTACTTC.

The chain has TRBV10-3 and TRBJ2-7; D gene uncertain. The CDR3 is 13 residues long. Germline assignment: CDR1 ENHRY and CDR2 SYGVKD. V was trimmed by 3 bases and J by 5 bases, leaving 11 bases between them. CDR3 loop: CAISEAVIDEQYF. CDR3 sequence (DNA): TGTGCCATCAGTGAAGCCGTTATCGACGAGCAGTACTTC.

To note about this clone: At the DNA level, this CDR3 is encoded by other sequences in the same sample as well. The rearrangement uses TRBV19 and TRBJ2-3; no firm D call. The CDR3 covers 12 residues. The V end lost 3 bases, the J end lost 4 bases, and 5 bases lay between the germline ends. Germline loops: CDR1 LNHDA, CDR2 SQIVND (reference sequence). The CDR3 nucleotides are TGTGCCAGTAGTATTATCGCAGATACGCAGTATTTT. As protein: CASSIIADTQYF.

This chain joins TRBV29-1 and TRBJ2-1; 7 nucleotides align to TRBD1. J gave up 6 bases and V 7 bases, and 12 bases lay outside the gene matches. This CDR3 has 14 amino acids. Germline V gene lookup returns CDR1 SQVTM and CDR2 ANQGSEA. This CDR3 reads CSGLGQPNINEQFF. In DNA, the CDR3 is TGCAGCGGTCTGGGACAGCCCAACATCAATGAGCAGTTCTTC.

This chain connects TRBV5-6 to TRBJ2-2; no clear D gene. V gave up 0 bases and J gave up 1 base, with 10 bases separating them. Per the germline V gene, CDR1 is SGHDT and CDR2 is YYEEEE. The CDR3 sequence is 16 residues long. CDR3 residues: CASSLASDVNTGELFF. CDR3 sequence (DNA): TGTGCCAGCAGCTTGGCCAGCGACGTGAACACCGGGGAGCTGTTTTTT.

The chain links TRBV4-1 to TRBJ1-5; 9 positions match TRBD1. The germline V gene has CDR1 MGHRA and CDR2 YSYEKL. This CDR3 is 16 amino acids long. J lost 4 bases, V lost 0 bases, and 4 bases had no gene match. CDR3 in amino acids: CASSQDGTGLNQPQHF. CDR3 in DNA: TGCGCCAGCAGCCAAGACGGGACAGGGTTGAATCAGCCCCAGCATTTT.